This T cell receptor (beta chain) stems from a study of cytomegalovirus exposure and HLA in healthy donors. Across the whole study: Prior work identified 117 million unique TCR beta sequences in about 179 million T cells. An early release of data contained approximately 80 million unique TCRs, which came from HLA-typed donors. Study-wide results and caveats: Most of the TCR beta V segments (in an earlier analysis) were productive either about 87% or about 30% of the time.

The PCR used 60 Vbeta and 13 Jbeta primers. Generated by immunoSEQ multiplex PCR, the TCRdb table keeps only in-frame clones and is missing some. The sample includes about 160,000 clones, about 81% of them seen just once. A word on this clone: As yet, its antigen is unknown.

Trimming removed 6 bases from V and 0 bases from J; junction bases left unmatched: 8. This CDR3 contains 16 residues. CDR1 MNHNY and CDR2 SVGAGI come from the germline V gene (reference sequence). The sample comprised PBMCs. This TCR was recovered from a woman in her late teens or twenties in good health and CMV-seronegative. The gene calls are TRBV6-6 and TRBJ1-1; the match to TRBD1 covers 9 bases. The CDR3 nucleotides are TGTGCCAGCAGCCCCGGGACAGGGCTCATGAACACTGAAGCTTTCTTT. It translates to CASSPGTGLMNTEAFF.